This T cell receptor (beta chain) is from a study of cytomegalovirus exposure and HLA in healthy donors. Whole-study results and caveats: The study recorded about 150 TCR beta chains that were cytomegalovirus-associated.

It was with 60 Vbeta and 13 Jbeta primers that the PCR ran. The data were produced by immunoSEQ multiplex PCR, yet TCRdb's version contains in-frame clones alone and is incomplete. The sample lists some 150,000 clones, 55% to 75% occurring once. As regards this clone: The antigen is not known.

V lost 1 base to trimming and J lost 9 bases; unmatched junction nucleotides: 11. From germline, CDR1 is MNHNS and CDR2 SASEGT. This CDR3 comprises 16 residues. The chain couples TRBV6-1 to TRBJ2-3, with 9 bases that match TRBD2. The clonotype comes from a human donor in good health. Sample: PBMCs. CDR3: CASSEGAGGPAWTQYF. CDR3 coding DNA: TGTGCCAGCAGTGAAGGCGCGGGGGGGCCGGCTTGGACGCAGTATTTT.